This T cell receptor beta chain derives from a study of blood T cell repertoires in COVID-19. At the level of the study: Acute and convalescent COVID-19 samples came from the United States, Italy and Spain. The analysed material was cDNA or gDNA that came from T cells, B-cell-depleted T cells, or PBMCs.

Original handling: Estimated nucleated cell counts came from reference gene primer amplification. Clones were sequenced by immunoSEQ multiplex PCR, and TCRdb holds only the in-frame ones, with some missing. V, J and clone size derive from that table, while D and trimming were established from the DNA sequence. The sample yields 55,000 to 80,000 clones, 89% seen once. The junction had 9 bases not matched to a gene; V was cut back by 9 bases and J by 2 bases. This CDR3 is built from 16 residues. Germline CDR1 and CDR2: KGHDR and SFDVKD. This clone was detected only once. Sequencing was done on a sample of peripheral blood. The sequence came from an elderly man with acute or convalescent COVID-19. The rearrangement joins TRBV24-1 to TRBJ2-2; TRBD1 agrees at 9 bases. The CDR3 DNA follows: TGTGCCACCTCCGATTGGACAGGGGACAACACCGGGGAGCTGTTTTTT. Its protein is CATSDWTGDNTGELFF.